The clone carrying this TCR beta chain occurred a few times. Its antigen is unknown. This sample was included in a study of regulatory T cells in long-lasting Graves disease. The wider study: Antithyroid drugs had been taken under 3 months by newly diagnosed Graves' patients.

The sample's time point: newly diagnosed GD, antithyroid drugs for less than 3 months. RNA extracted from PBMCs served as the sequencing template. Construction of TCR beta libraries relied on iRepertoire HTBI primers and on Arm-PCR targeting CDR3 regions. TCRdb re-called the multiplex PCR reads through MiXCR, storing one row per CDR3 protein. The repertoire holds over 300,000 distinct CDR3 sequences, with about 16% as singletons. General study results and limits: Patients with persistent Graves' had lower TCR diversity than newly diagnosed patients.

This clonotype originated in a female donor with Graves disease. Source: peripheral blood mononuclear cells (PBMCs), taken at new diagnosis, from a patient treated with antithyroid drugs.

The CDR3 region is CASSPGAATNYGYTF. In DNA form, the CDR3 reads TGTGCCAGCAGTCCAGGAGCCGCGACTAACTATGGCTACACCTTC. The chain has TRBV5-6 and TRBJ1-2; D is uncertain. The germline V and J ends were trimmed by 5 bases and 0 bases, with 14 bases remaining between them. In germline, CDR1 is SGHDT, CDR2 YYEEEE. This CDR3 has 15 amino acids.